The 4 T cell receptor beta chains in this list originate from one sample, sequenced in a study of blood T cell repertoires in COVID-19. Generated by immunoSEQ multiplex PCR, the TCRdb table keeps only in-frame clones and is missing some. The sample yields under 250,000 clones, approximately 82% seen once. Material: peripheral blood. These receptors were obtained from a woman in her 70s with active or convalescent COVID-19.

The chain joins TRBV18 to TRBJ2-7, with 8 bases identical to TRBD2. CDR1 is KGHSH and CDR2 is LQKENI in the germline V gene. This CDR3 is 13 amino acids long. After removal of 3 bases from V and 5 bases from J, the junction contained 3 bases not matched to a gene. In DNA, the CDR3 is TGTGCCAGCTCACCGGGACTAGTTGACGAGCAGTACTTC. The encoded protein is CASSPGLVDEQYF.

The V call is TRBV9, the J call TRBJ1-1, with D unclear. V lost 0 bases and J 4 bases, leaving 13 bases between the germline ends. This CDR3 is 15 amino acids long. Per germline, CDR1 SGDLS and CDR2 YYNGEE. CDR3 nucleotide sequence: TGTGCCAGCAGCGTAGTGGTGGCCGAGGGCACTGAAGCTTTCTTT. Translation gives CASSVVVAEGTEAFF.

This chain connects TRBV5-6 to TRBJ2-7, with 9 bases matching TRBD1. The V and J ends lost 7 bases and 4 bases, in that order; junction bases with no gene match: 3. Germline V gene sequence: CDR1 SGHDT, CDR2 YYEEEE. This CDR3 region has 12 residues. CDR3 sequence (DNA): TGTGCCAGCGGACAGGGGATTTACGAGCAGTACTTC. Residues: CASGQGIYEQYF.

The V and J genes are TRBV12-3 or TRBV12-4 and TRBJ2-3, with 14 bases that match TRBD2. The CDR3 has 13 residues. J was trimmed by 6 bases and V by 11 bases; bases with no gene match: 4. CDR3 amino acids: CASGTSGSDTQYF. In DNA form, the CDR3 reads TGTGCCTCCGGGACTAGCGGGAGTGATACGCAGTATTTT.